This T cell receptor beta chain was documented in a study of somatic mutations in cytotoxic T cells in rheumatoid arthritis. Per germline, CDR1 SGHAT and CDR2 FQNNGV. This CDR3 contains 15 residues. V was cut by 2 bases and J by 8 bases, with 15 bases left in between. In the case of this clone: What it binds is unknown.

Assay: immunoSEQ multiplex PCR; the TCRdb copy retains only in-frame clones and omits some. Altogether just under 30,000 clones are present, around 87% being singletons, with the ten largest covering about a tenth. Findings of the study overall: For patients with rheumatoid arthritis, CD8+ clonality went up with age, while healthy controls showed no such change.

The specimen was CD8+ T cells sorted from blood. This TCR came from an adult with rheumatoid arthritis. This chain uses TRBV11-2 with TRBJ1-4, with D unclear. In nucleotides, the CDR3 is TGTGCCAGCAGCTTACAAGCTTGGTCTGGGGAAAAACTGTTTTTT. Translated, it gives CASSLQAWSGEKLFF.